Below, 14 T cell receptor beta chains from the same sample are listed, as sequenced in a study of blood T cell repertoires in COVID-19. The repertoire was sequenced with immunoSEQ multiplex PCR; TCRdb's copy has only in-frame clones and lacks some. The repertoire has around 250,000 clones, approximately 86% of them found once; the top ten carry around 9%. Sample: peripheral blood. These receptors all come from a middle-aged man with active or convalescent COVID-19.

The chain couples TRBV27 to TRBJ1-1; D gene uncertain. Trimming shortened V by 9 bases and J by 1 base, and 12 bases separated the two germline ends. This CDR3 spans 13 amino acids. Per germline, CDR1 MNHEY and CDR2 SMNVEV (reference sequence). CDR3 sequence (DNA): TGTGCCAGACCGCAAGCCTCGAACACTGAAGCTTTCTTT. This sequence encodes CARPQASNTEAFF.

The chain links TRBV9 to TRBJ1-1, with a possible D match to TRBD1 (6 bases). Germline values: CDR1 SGDLS, CDR2 YYNGEE. CDR3 length: 15 residues. V was clipped by 2 bases and J by 4 bases, with 15 bases between them. Here the CDR3 reads CASSVFDRSSTEAFF. As DNA, the CDR3 is TGTGCCAGCAGCGTTTTCGACAGGTCTAGCACTGAAGCTTTCTTT.

The CDR3 loop is CASSMMTGNVRSYTF. The CDR3 nucleotides are TGTGCCAGTAGTATGATGACAGGTAATGTCCGGAGCTACACCTTC. The chain is built from TRBV19 and TRBJ1-2; tentatively, D is TRBD1 (6 bases). The CDR3 runs to 15 residues. Germline lookup yields CDR1 LNHDA and CDR2 SQIVND (reference sequence). Trimming left V 3 bases short and J 9 bases short, with 20 bases between.

The table lists this clone with a few counts. The rearrangement joins TRBV2 to TRBJ1-6; D might be TRBD1 (6 bases). V gave up 10 bases and J gave up 0 bases, with 13 bases separating them. Per the germline V gene, CDR1 is SNHLY and CDR2 is FYNNEI. The CDR3 spans 15 residues. The CDR3 sequence is CATLLGGSYNSPLHF. In nucleotides, the CDR3 is TGTGCCACCCTTTTAGGGGGCTCCTATAATTCACCCCTCCACTTT.

V usage is TRBV2 and J usage is TRBJ2-7; TRBD2 aligns across 14 bases. The germline V gene encodes CDR1 SNHLY and CDR2 FYNNEI. The length of the CDR3 is 19 residues. V lost 2 bases, J lost 8 bases, and 17 bases stayed unmatched. In nucleotides, the CDR3 is TGTGCCAGCAGTGAATGGGGACAGGGCACTGGGACTAGCGGGAGACAGCAGTACTTC. It encodes CASSEWGQGTGTSGRQQYF.

With respect to this clone: Other DNA sequences from this sample encode an identical CDR3 as well. The V call is TRBV5-1, the J call TRBJ1-5, with D hard to call. The CDR3 is made up of 14 amino acids. V lost 2 bases, J lost 2 bases, and 8 bases lay in between. The germline CDR1 and CDR2 sequences are SGHRS and YFSETQ. CDR3 in amino acids: CASSFGGRNQPQHF. The CDR3 DNA reads TGCGCCAGCAGCTTTGGAGGACGCAATCAGCCCCAGCATTTT.

The V call is TRBV27, the J call TRBJ2-1; 11 nucleotides match TRBD1. Per the germline V gene, CDR1 is MNHEY and CDR2 is SMNVEV (reference sequence). The length of the CDR3 is 13 residues. The V gene end was trimmed by 8 bases and the J gene end by 7 bases; junction bases not matched to a gene: 4. CDR3 DNA: TGTGCCAGCGCTGGGACAGGGGGTAATGAGCAGTTCTTC. Encoded protein: CASAGTGGNEQFF.

This sequence joins TRBV3-1 (or the pseudogene TRBV3-2) and TRBJ2-3; D is ambiguous. V dropped 4 bases and J dropped 4 bases, with 6 bases sitting between them. The CDR3 is 12 residues long. Germline V gene data show CDR1 as LGHDT and CDR2 as YNNKEL (reference sequence). The CDR3 sequence: CASSRAADTQYF. CDR3 bases: TGTGCCAGCAGCCGCGCCGCAGATACGCAGTATTTT.

The J gene is TRBJ2-2, the V gene TRBV11-3; 7 bases agree with TRBD1. The CDR3 totals 15 residues. V trimming: 7 bases; J trimming: 6 bases; junction bases outside the gene matches: 11. CDR1 and CDR2 from the germline V gene are SGHNT and YENEEA. Here the CDR3 DNA reads TGTGCCAGCACCCGGCGACAGGGTGGGCCCGGGGAGCTGTTTTTT. It codes for CASTRRQGGPGELFF.

This chain links TRBV19 with TRBJ1-5; D is possibly TRBD1 (5 bases). V was pared by 4 bases and J by 2 bases, with 18 bases between. This CDR3 spans 17 amino acids. The germline gives CDR1 LNHDA, CDR2 SQIVND (reference sequence). CDR3 nucleotides: TGTGCCAGTAGTACCACAGGTGGGCCTCGGGGCAATCAGCCCCAGCATTTT. Its translation is CASSTTGGPRGNQPQHF.

The rearrangement uses TRBV5-5 and TRBJ2-1; no clear D. V shed 3 bases and J shed 0 bases, with 13 bases lying between them. The CDR3 loop spans 16 amino acids. Per germline, CDR1 SGHKS and CDR2 YYEKEE (reference sequence). The CDR3 sequence: CASSSRPRSSYNEQFF. The CDR3 DNA sequence: TGTGCCAGCAGCTCCCGACCGAGGAGCTCCTACAATGAGCAGTTCTTC.

The V gene is TRBV5-1, the J gene TRBJ2-7; 10 bases fit TRBD1. The V gene end was trimmed by 7 bases and the J gene end by 2 bases; junction bases not matched to a gene: 15. This CDR3 has 17 amino acids. Germline assignment: CDR1 SGHRS and CDR2 YFSETQ. The CDR3 DNA follows: TGCGCCAGCCTAACACGAATTACCGGGACAGGGGCCTACGAGCAGTACTTC. This sequence encodes CASLTRITGTGAYEQYF.

This chain connects TRBV29-1 to TRBJ2-7; 8 bases map to TRBD2. After removal of 4 bases from V and 3 bases from J, the junction contained 5 bases not matched to a gene. The CDR3 runs to 13 residues. Per the germline V gene, CDR1 is SQVTM and CDR2 is ANQGSEA. The CDR3 coding sequence is TGCAGCGTTGGGGGCGGGAGGTTCTACGAGCAGTACTTC. Its protein product is CSVGGGRFYEQYF.

The chain recombines TRBV5-4 with TRBJ2-5; possibly TRBD2 for D (8 bases). Germline CDR1 reads SGHNT; CDR2 reads YYREEE (reference sequence). The CDR3 has 15 amino acids. With 5 bases removed from V and 10 bases from J, the gap between germline ends came to 24 bases. The CDR3 region has the DNA TGTGCCAGCAGTCCGGGGGGGACAGAGGGCGGAGACCAGTACTTC. Residues: CASSPGGTEGGDQYF.